The 24 T cell receptor beta chains listed next were all sequenced from one sample in a study of beta chain features in type 1 diabetes. Whole-study results and caveats: Moderate yet significant TCRB CDR3 shortening was seen in Type 1 diabetes patients in all four CD4+ subsets.

Their antigen targets remain unknown. Sequencing targeted expressed TCRB transcripts, as all isolated RNA had been reverse transcribed. The protocol was immunoSEQ multiplex PCR, while the TCRdb copy is restricted to in-frame clones and leaves out a portion. The sample carries 300,000 or so clones, approximately 13% recorded once. Sequences were obtained from naive CD4+ T cells from blood. The receptor source for this set is a woman aged 18 to 35 with type 1 diabetes.

This clone was observed a few times. The V gene is TRBV6-5, the J gene TRBJ2-7; perhaps TRBD1 as D (5 bases). Trimming left V 8 bases short and J 3 bases short, with 20 bases between. The CDR3 is 15 residues long. Germline CDR1 reads MNHEY; CDR2 reads SVGAGI. CDR3 sequence reads: CASRSTQGFYYEQYF. The DNA of the CDR3 is TGTGCCAGCCGTTCTACGCAGGGATTCTACTACGAGCAGTACTTC.

Only a few counts were recorded for this clone. The chain carries TRBV15 and TRBJ2-7; a weak D match, TRBD1 (6 bases). The germline V and J ends were trimmed by 9 bases and 6 bases, with 18 bases remaining between them. CDR1 LNHNV and CDR2 YYDKDF come from the germline V gene (reference sequence). This CDR3 region has 13 residues. CDR3 in amino acids: CATQQQGGGEQYF. Written as DNA, the CDR3 is TGTGCCACTCAGCAGCAAGGGGGTGGCGAGCAGTACTTC.

The chain carries TRBV6-5 and TRBJ1-4; 8 bases are a match to TRBD1. Per germline, CDR1 MNHEY and CDR2 SVGAGI. CDR3 size: 11 residues. V was clipped by 8 bases and J by 8 bases; unmatched bases: 1. CDR3 residues: CASGQGEKLFF. The CDR3 coding sequence is TGTGCCAGCGGACAGGGAGAAAAACTGTTTTTT.

The chain has TRBV4-3 and TRBJ1-2, with 9 bases lining up with TRBD1. The CDR3 sequence is 16 residues long. CDR1 and CDR2 (germline): LGHNA, YSLEER. V trimming: 0 bases; J trimming: 8 bases; junction bases outside the gene matches: 10. The CDR3 loop reads CASSQDLIVDRGGYTF. DNA for the CDR3: TGCGCCAGCAGCCAAGATCTTATCGTGGACAGGGGCGGCTACACCTTC.

This clone was counted only a few times. The chain carries TRBV11-2 and TRBJ2-1, with TRBD2 as a possible D gene (6 bases). Trimming left V 2 bases short and J 2 bases short, with 19 bases between. Germline values: CDR1 SGHAT, CDR2 FQNNGV. CDR3 length equals 18 residues. In DNA, the CDR3 is TGTGCCAGCAGCTTACCGCCCGTGGGTAGCGGAACCTACAATGAGCAGTTCTTC. Its translation is CASSLPPVGSGTYNEQFF.

This clone showed up just a few times. The V and J genes are TRBV9 and TRBJ2-1; 10 bases line up with TRBD2. This CDR3 has 15 amino acids. With V trimmed by 1 base and J by 6 bases, 4 bases remained unmatched. Germline CDR1 and CDR2: SGDLS and YYNGEE. CDR3 in amino acids: CASSVQQRGGNEQFF. CDR3 in DNA: TGTGCCAGCAGCGTACAACAGCGGGGGGGCAATGAGCAGTTCTTC.

This clone was observed a handful of times. J is TRBJ2-2 and V is TRBV18, with 8 positions matching TRBD1. The germline V gene has CDR1 KGHSH and CDR2 LQKENI. The junction had 13 bases not matched to a gene; V was cut back by 2 bases and J by 5 bases. The CDR3 contains 18 residues. CDR3: CASSPALLQGAGTGELFF. The CDR3 DNA follows: TGTGCCAGCTCACCAGCCCTCTTGCAGGGGGCAGGGACCGGGGAGCTGTTTTTT.

This chain connects TRBV2 to TRBJ2-7; the match to TRBD2 covers 8 bases. The germline V gene encodes CDR1 SNHLY and CDR2 FYNNEI. The CDR3 is made up of 17 amino acids. V shed 3 bases, J shed 6 bases, and the junction held 16 bases outside the gene matches. This CDR3 reads CASSDGQVGGRNFEQYF. CDR3 DNA: TGTGCCAGCAGTGATGGTCAGGTGGGCGGGAGGAATTTCGAGCAGTACTTC.

The table lists this clone with a few counts. The chain has TRBV7-2 and TRBJ2-2; D might be TRBD1 (6 bases). Trimming shortened V by 1 base and J by 4 bases, and 7 bases separated the two germline ends. This CDR3 has 14 amino acids. Germline V lookup: CDR1 SGHTA, CDR2 FQGNSA. The chain's CDR3 is CASSLETGTGELFF. In nucleotides, the CDR3 is TGTGCCAGCAGCTTAGAGACAGGCACCGGGGAGCTGTTTTTT.

The chain combines TRBV5-6 with TRBJ2-2; 9 positions agree with TRBD2. Germline V CDR1 and CDR2: SGHDT, YYEEEE. This CDR3 region has 16 residues. Trimming took 0 bases from V and 5 from J; bases not matched to a gene: 5. The CDR3 region is CASSLDGLAGTGELFF. The DNA for the CDR3 is TGTGCCAGCAGCTTGGATGGGCTAGCGGGAACCGGGGAGCTGTTTTTT.

This clone was recorded a few times. The chain carries TRBV10-3 and TRBJ2-5; D ambiguous. Germline assignment: CDR1 ENHRY and CDR2 SYGVKD. There are 13 residues in the CDR3. V lost 5 bases, J lost 5 bases, and 12 bases lay in between. CDR3 DNA sequence: TGTGCCATCAGTCAAACGGAGAGGGAGACCCAGTACTTC. Encoded protein: CAISQTERETQYF.

This rearrangement joins TRBV12-5 to TRBJ2-2; D gene unclear. Trimming took off 1 base at V and 2 bases at J, with 11 bases between the two ends. Per the germline V gene, CDR1 is LGHNT and CDR2 is FRNRAP. This CDR3 is built from 16 residues. The chain's CDR3 is CASGLEKRINTGELFF. The CDR3, as DNA: TGTGCTAGTGGTTTGGAAAAGAGGATCAACACCGGGGAGCTGTTTTTT.

This clone was seen a single time. This chain connects TRBV29-1 to TRBJ2-1, with 7 bases fitting TRBD2. Germline V gene sequence: CDR1 SQVTM, CDR2 ANQGSEA. This CDR3 has 14 residues. The V segment lost 5 bases and the J segment 0 bases; nucleotides outside the gene matches: 4. The CDR3 loop is CSVQASGSYNEQFF. DNA of the CDR3: TGCAGCGTTCAGGCTAGCGGCTCCTACAATGAGCAGTTCTTC.

The sample holds a few counts of this clone. CDR3 loop: CASSLVGGSSYNEQFF. CDR3 in DNA: TGTGCCAGCAGTTTAGTCGGGGGGAGCTCCTACAATGAGCAGTTCTTC. J is TRBJ2-1 and V is TRBV27; 7 bases fit TRBD2. This CDR3 is built from 16 residues. The junction had 4 bases not matched to a gene; V was cut back by 2 bases and J by 0 bases. The germline V gene encodes CDR1 MNHEY and CDR2 SMNVEV (reference sequence).

The chain couples TRBV28 to TRBJ2-4; weak D call: TRBD1 (5 bases). V lost 2 bases and J lost 0, with 14 bases in between. This CDR3 spans 17 amino acids. Germline CDR1 is MDHEN and CDR2 is SYDVKM. CDR3 coding DNA: TGTGCCAGCAGTTTACCCCGACAGACACTAGCCAAAAACATTCAGTACTTC. This gives the protein CASSLPRQTLAKNIQYF.

The V and J genes are TRBV6-5 and TRBJ2-3, with 15 bases lining up with TRBD2. Germline trimming cut 5 bases from V and 5 bases from J; bases unmatched to any gene: 2. The CDR3 extends over 15 amino acids. Germline V gene data show CDR1 as MNHEY and CDR2 as SVGAGI. The CDR3 DNA reads as TGTGCCAGCAGTCGGACTAGCGGGAGGGTAGATACGCAGTATTTT. Translating gives CASSRTSGRVDTQYF.

This clone was detected a few times. This chain joins TRBV7-9 and TRBJ2-3; maybe TRBD2 (6 bases). CDR1 and CDR2 from the germline V gene are SEHNR and FQNEAQ (reference sequence). Trimming stripped 5 bases from V and 0 bases from J, with 12 bases between. The CDR3 length is 15 residues. The DNA of the CDR3 is TGTGCCAGCAGCCCCGGGAGAGTAAGCACAGATACGCAGTATTTT. Translating it yields CASSPGRVSTDTQYF. The full variable domain, completed using reference TRBV7-9 and TRBJ2-3, is DTGVSQNPRHKITKRGQNVTFRCDPISEHNRLYWYRQTLGQGPEFLTYFQNEAQLEKSRLLSDRFSAERPKGSFSTLEIQRTEQGDSAMYLCASSPGRVSTDTQYFGPGTRLTVL.

This clone was picked up a small number of times. This chain uses TRBV28 with TRBJ1-2; TRBD1 matches at 11 bases. Looked up from germline, CDR1 is MDHEN and CDR2 is SYDVKM. The CDR3 covers 14 residues. Losses at the gene ends were 7 bases for V and 3 bases for J; bases not matched to a gene: 4. The CDR3 nucleotides are TGTGCCAGCAACCGGGACAGGGGGGACTATGGCTACACCTTC. Translation: CASNRDRGDYGYTF.

The chain has TRBV30 and TRBJ2-3; D unresolved. CDR1 is GTSNPN, CDR2 SVGIG, per germline (reference sequence). The V gene lost 0 bases and the J gene lost 6 bases, with 4 bases spanning the gap. This CDR3 has 11 amino acids. CDR3 region: CAWSVEDTQYF. CDR3 coding DNA: TGTGCCTGGAGTGTAGAGGATACGCAGTATTTT.

This clone appeared a few times. The genes are TRBV5-4 and TRBJ1-1; 9 bases line up with TRBD1. The CDR3 loop spans 14 amino acids. V was pared by 3 bases and J by 5 bases, with 5 bases of the junction left unmatched. CDR1 SGHNT and CDR2 YYREEE come from the germline V gene (reference sequence). The CDR3 sequence is CASSSRDRVTEAFF. The CDR3 DNA follows: TGTGCCAGCAGCTCCCGGGACAGGGTGACTGAAGCTTTCTTT.

This clone was detected only a few times. This sequence joins TRBV7-3 and TRBJ2-5; D perhaps matches TRBD1 (5 bases). V lost 4 bases to trimming and J lost 1 base, with 7 bases between them. The germline gives CDR1 SGHTA, CDR2 FQGTGA. This CDR3 is built from 13 residues. The DNA for the CDR3 is TGTGCCAGCAGCTCCCAGGGCCAAGAGACCCAGTACTTC. Translation gives CASSSQGQETQYF. The full variable domain, rest sourced from reference TRBV7-3 and TRBJ2-5, is GAGVSQTPSNKVTEKGKYVELRCDPISGHTALYWYRQSLGQGPEFLIYFQGTGAADDSGLPNDRFFAVRPEGSVSTLKIQRTERGDSAVYLCASSSQGQETQYFGPGTRLLVL.

The chain uses TRBV6-6 and TRBJ1-2, with a possible D match to TRBD1 (5 bases). CDR1 is MNHNY and CDR2 is SVGAGI in the germline V gene (reference sequence). CDR3 length equals 14 residues. With 0 bases removed from V and 8 bases from J, the gap between germline ends came to 13 bases. CDR3: CASSYSIGGWGYTF. CDR3 bases: TGTGCCAGCAGTTACTCGATCGGGGGTTGGGGCTACACCTTC.

This chain uses TRBV2 with TRBJ2-5, with D tentatively TRBD2 (5 bases). The CDR3 contains 13 residues. Between the trimmed V and J ends, which lost 4 bases and 3 bases, there was a span of 9 bases. Per germline, CDR1 SNHLY and CDR2 FYNNEI. The CDR3 DNA sequence: TGTGCCAGCAGTGGGGAGAAGAAAGAGACCCAGTACTTC. Translated, it gives CASSGEKKETQYF.

The rearrangement uses TRBV21-1 and TRBJ2-7; TRBD2, the table's D call, lacks a check against the DNA. TRBV21-1 is an annotated pseudogene. CDR3 length: 15 amino acids. In DNA form, the CDR3 reads TGTGCCAGCAGCCGCCCGACTAGCGGGCCTTACGAGCAGTACGTC. Translating it yields CASSRPTSGPYEQYV.